This T cell receptor beta chain was observed in a study of blood T cell repertoires in COVID-19. Study-level background: Sites across the United States, Italy and Spain contributed samples from acute and convalescent COVID-19. PBMCs, B-cell-depleted T cells, or T cells were the source of the cDNA or gDNA that made up the material.

Per the study methods: Quantification of nucleated cells was approximated via reference gene primer amplification. Clones were sequenced by immunoSEQ multiplex PCR, and TCRdb holds only the in-frame ones, with some missing. The V and J calls and clone size were taken over from that table, and D and trimming were inferred from the DNA. Among about 59,000 clones listed, 81% were seen once. The J segment lost 3 bases and the V segment lost 3 bases, leaving 14 bases of the junction unmatched. Germline V lookup: CDR1 MNHEY, CDR2 SMNVEV (reference sequence). There are 17 residues in the CDR3. The J gene is TRBJ2-7, the V gene TRBV27; 7 bases map to TRBD1. The sequenced sample was peripheral blood. The receptor comes from an elderly woman with active or convalescent COVID-19. CDR3 in amino acids: CASSLVLGTAPFYEQYF. CDR3 nucleotides: TGTGCCAGCAGTTTGGTTTTAGGGACAGCGCCCTTCTACGAGCAGTACTTC.